This T cell receptor beta chain was obtained from a study of T cells in localized non-small cell lung cancer. As to this clone: The antigen remains undetermined.

This CDR3 has 16 amino acids. Germline CDR1 is SGHNT and CDR2 is YENEEA. V was clipped by 5 bases and J by 9 bases; unmatched bases: 14. Study conclusions and caveats: Longer overall survival accompanied higher blood T cell density. Without multi-region sequencing, intratumor heterogeneity could not be excluded. Adjacent lung had a median approximately 57 of the 100 largest tumor clones. Adjacent uninvolved lung tissue had the highest T cell clonality, exceeding tumor.

Method: immunoSEQ multiplex PCR; TCRdb's copy keeps in-frame clones and lacks some. The repertoire has roughly 10,000 clones, approximately 31% of them found once; the top ten carry around 5%. Sequenced here: lung tumor tissue, sampled before any cancer treatment. The V gene is TRBV11-3, the J gene TRBJ2-1; TRBD2 agrees at 9 bases. The sequence was collected from a man aged 40 to 70 with stage I lung adenocarcinoma. The CDR3 here is CASSTRFLAGRIEQFF. The CDR3 DNA is TGTGCCAGCAGCACCCGCTTCCTAGCGGGGAGGATTGAGCAGTTCTTC.